Shown below are 6 T cell receptor beta chains from a single sample sequenced in a study of blood T cell repertoires in COVID-19. Libraries were prepared by immunoSEQ multiplex PCR; TCRdb keeps only in-frame clonotypes and omits some of them. The sample shows fewer than 250,000 clones, around nine tenths of them seen only once. The specimen was peripheral blood. These TCRs come from a man aged 30-40 years with COVID-19, enrolled during active disease.

The rearrangement links TRBV24-1 to TRBJ2-2; 7 nucleotides match TRBD1. Germline CDR1 and CDR2: KGHDR and SFDVKD. There are 17 residues in the CDR3. The V segment lost 3 bases and the J segment 2 bases; nucleotides outside the gene matches: 8. CDR3 in amino acids: CATSDPRQGGNTGELFF. CDR3 sequence (DNA): TGTGCCACCAGTGATCCCCGACAGGGTGGAAACACCGGGGAGCTGTTTTTT.

This chain joins TRBV6-2 or TRBV6-3 and TRBJ1-3; D gene uncertain. Trimming left V 2 bases short and J 3 bases short, with 11 bases between. Per germline, CDR1 MNHEY and CDR2 SVGEGT. CDR3 length: 15 amino acids. The CDR3 protein is CASSYGQDYGNTIYF. The CDR3, as DNA: TGTGCCAGCAGTTACGGGCAGGACTATGGAAACACCATATATTTT.

V and J are TRBV5-1 and TRBJ2-7; 8 positions match TRBD2. CDR1 is SGHRS and CDR2 is YFSETQ in the germline V gene. V shed 5 bases and J 2 bases; nucleotides not matched to a gene: 6. CDR3 size: 14 residues. CDR3: CASRGGGNAYEQYF. CDR3 coding DNA: TGCGCCAGCAGAGGCGGGGGGAATGCCTACGAGCAGTACTTC.

The CDR3 coding sequence is TGTGCCAGCAGCTCCTTAGGGGGCAGAAGCTACGAGCAGTACTTC. This sequence encodes CASSSLGGRSYEQYF. The chain recombines TRBV11-2 with TRBJ2-7; 7 nucleotides match TRBD1. CDR3 length: 15 amino acids. With 4 bases clipped from V and 3 bases from J, the junction kept 9 bases outside the gene matches. CDR1 SGHAT and CDR2 FQNNGV come from the germline V gene.

The CDR3 sequence: CASSYGGRSQETQYF. CDR3 nucleotide sequence: TGTGCCAGTAGCTACGGGGGGAGATCACAAGAGACCCAGTACTTC. The chain combines TRBV19 with TRBJ2-5; 7 bases are a match to TRBD2. The germline V gene encodes CDR1 LNHDA and CDR2 SQIVND (reference sequence). CDR3 length: 15 amino acids. Germline trimming cut 6 bases from V and 2 bases from J; bases unmatched to any gene: 9.

This chain joins TRBV27 and TRBJ2-2; TRBD2 matches 8 bases. Germline assignment: CDR1 MNHEY and CDR2 SMNVEV (reference sequence). With V trimmed by 5 bases and J by 0 bases, 5 bases remained unmatched. The CDR3 spans 16 residues. CDR3 sequence reads: CASSTERGTNTGELFF. The CDR3 region has the DNA TGTGCCAGCAGTACCGAGCGGGGGACGAACACCGGGGAGCTGTTTTTT.